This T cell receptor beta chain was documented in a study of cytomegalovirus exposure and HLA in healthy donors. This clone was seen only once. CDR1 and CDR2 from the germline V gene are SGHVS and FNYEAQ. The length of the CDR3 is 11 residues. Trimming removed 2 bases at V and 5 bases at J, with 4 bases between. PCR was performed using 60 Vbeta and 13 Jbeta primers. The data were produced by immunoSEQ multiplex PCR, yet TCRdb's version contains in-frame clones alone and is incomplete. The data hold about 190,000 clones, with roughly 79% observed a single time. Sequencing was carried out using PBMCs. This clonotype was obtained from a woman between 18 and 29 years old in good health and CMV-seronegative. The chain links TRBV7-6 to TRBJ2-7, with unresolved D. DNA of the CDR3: TGTGCCAGCAGCTTAACGGACGAGCAGTACTTC. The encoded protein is CASSLTDEQYF.